The 8 T cell receptor beta chains in this list originate from one sample, sequenced in a study of blood T cell repertoires in COVID-19. The table came from immunoSEQ multiplex PCR; TCRdb's copy has only in-frame clones and leaves some out. The data contain 45,000 to 50,000 clones, 88% of them singletons. Sequencing input: peripheral blood. These TCRs come from a man between 50 and 59 years old with acute or convalescent COVID-19.

The V gene is TRBV6-6, the J gene TRBJ1-2; 8 nucleotides line up with TRBD1. The CDR3 has 15 residues. From germline, CDR1 is MNHNY and CDR2 SVGAGI (reference sequence). The ends lost 6 bases at V and 3 bases at J; junction bases unmatched: 9. The CDR3 nucleotides are TGTGCCAGCAGCCAAGGAGGACAGGGCCACTATGGCTACACCTTC. Residues: CASSQGGQGHYGYTF.

The rearrangement links TRBV29-1 to TRBJ1-1, with TRBD1 as a possible D gene (6 bases). The CDR3 has 14 amino acids. Germline-derived CDR1 and CDR2 are SQVTM and ANQGSEA. Deletions cut 6 bases from V and 5 bases from J, with 19 bases between. The CDR3: CSVAGQFLGTEAFF. The CDR3 DNA follows: TGCAGCGTCGCCGGACAGTTTTTGGGGACTGAAGCTTTCTTT.

The chain is built from TRBV5-1 and TRBJ1-4; D is unclear. Per the germline V gene, CDR1 is SGHRS and CDR2 is YFSETQ. V was trimmed by 1 base and J by 0 bases, leaving 7 bases between them. This CDR3 region has 15 residues. The CDR3, as DNA: TGCGCCAGCAGCTTGCCGACAACAACTAATGAAAAACTGTTTTTT. Translated, it gives CASSLPTTTNEKLFF.

The chain couples TRBV2 to TRBJ2-7; perhaps TRBD2 as D (6 bases). V dropped 6 bases and J dropped 7 bases, with 13 bases sitting between them. The CDR3 loop spans 12 amino acids. Germline CDR1 reads SNHLY; CDR2 reads FYNNEI. This CDR3 reads CASRGGLAEQYF. As DNA, the CDR3 is TGTGCCAGCAGGGGGGGTTTGGCGGAGCAGTACTTC.

V is TRBV12-5 and J is TRBJ1-5; tentative D call: TRBD1 (5 bases). The CDR3 length is 19 residues. The V end lost 1 base, the J end lost 0 bases, and 19 bases lay between the germline ends. Germline V lookup: CDR1 LGHNT, CDR2 FRNRAP. The CDR3 here is CASGLEGSSSIYSNQPQHF. The CDR3 coding sequence is TGTGCTAGTGGTTTGGAGGGGTCCTCCTCGATTTATAGCAATCAGCCCCAGCATTTT.

V gene TRBV9 combines with J gene TRBJ1-4; the match to TRBD1 covers 8 bases. Germline CDR1 reads SGDLS; CDR2 reads YYNGEE. CDR3 length equals 15 residues. The ends lost 4 bases at V and 3 bases at J; junction bases unmatched: 5. CDR3: CASSTGQGANEKLFF. In DNA, the CDR3 is TGTGCCAGCAGCACAGGACAGGGCGCTAATGAAAAACTGTTTTTT.

The rearrangement joins TRBV7-9 to TRBJ2-1; 11 bases fit TRBD2. Per germline, CDR1 SEHNR and CDR2 FQNEAQ (reference sequence). J gave up 13 bases and V 2 bases, and 7 bases lay outside the gene matches. The CDR3 has 14 amino acids. Here the CDR3 DNA reads TGTGCCAGCAGCTTAACAGGGACTAGCGGTAGTCAGTTCTTC. Translation gives CASSLTGTSGSQFF.

V gene TRBV19 combines with J gene TRBJ1-1, with 8 bases identical to TRBD1. The V and J ends lost 3 bases and 0 bases, in that order; junction bases with no gene match: 6. Per the germline V gene, CDR1 is LNHDA and CDR2 is SQIVND (reference sequence). CDR3 length equals 16 residues. The CDR3 is CASSISGGVMNTEAFF. The CDR3 region has the DNA TGTGCCAGTAGTATTTCAGGGGGCGTGATGAACACTGAAGCTTTCTTT.